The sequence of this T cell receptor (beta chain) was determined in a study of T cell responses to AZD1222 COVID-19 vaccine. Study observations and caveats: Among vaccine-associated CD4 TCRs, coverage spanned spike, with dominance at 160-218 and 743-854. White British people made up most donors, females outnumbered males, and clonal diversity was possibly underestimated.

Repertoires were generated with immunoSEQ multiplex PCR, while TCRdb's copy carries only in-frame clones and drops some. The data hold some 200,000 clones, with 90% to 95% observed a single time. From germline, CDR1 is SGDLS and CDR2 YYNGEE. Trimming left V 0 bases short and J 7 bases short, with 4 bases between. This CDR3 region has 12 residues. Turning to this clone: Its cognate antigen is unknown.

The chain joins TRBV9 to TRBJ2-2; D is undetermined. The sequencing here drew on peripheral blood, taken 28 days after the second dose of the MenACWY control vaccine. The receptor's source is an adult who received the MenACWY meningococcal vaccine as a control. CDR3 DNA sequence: TGTGCCAGCAGCGTAGAGGGCGGGGAGCTGTTTTTT. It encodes CASSVEGGELFF.